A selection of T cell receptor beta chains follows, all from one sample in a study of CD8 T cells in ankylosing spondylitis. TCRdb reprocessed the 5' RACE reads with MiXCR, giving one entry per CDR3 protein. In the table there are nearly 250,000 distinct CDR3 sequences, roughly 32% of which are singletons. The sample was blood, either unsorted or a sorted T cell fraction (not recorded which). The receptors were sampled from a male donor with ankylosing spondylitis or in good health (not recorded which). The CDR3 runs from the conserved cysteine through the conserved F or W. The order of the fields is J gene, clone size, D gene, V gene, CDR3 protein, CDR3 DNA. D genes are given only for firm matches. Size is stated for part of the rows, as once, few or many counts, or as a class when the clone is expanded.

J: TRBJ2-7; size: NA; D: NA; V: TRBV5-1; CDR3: CASSLGGNQGQQYF; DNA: TGCGCCAGCAGCTTGGGCGGCAACCAAGGCCAGCAGTACTTC
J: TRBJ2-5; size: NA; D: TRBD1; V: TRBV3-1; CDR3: CASSFQGVETQYF; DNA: TGTGCCAGCAGCTTTCAGGGGGTCGAGACCCAGTACTTC
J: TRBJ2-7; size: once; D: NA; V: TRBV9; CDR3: CASSPVSGSPAYEQYF; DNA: TGTGCCAGCAGCCCGGTTTCCGGGTCGCCGGCCTACGAGCAGTACTTC
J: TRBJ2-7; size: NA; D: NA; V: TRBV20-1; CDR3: CSASDNSYEQYF; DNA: TGCAGTGCTTCGGACAACTCCTACGAGCAGTACTTC
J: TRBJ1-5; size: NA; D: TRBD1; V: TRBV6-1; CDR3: CASTLLQGAGNQPQHF; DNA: TGTGCCAGCACCCTACTACAGGGGGCTGGCAATCAGCCCCAGCATTTT
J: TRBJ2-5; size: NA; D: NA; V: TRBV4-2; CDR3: CASSQTLGETQYF; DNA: TGTGCCAGCAGCCAAACGCTAGGGGAGACCCAGTACTTC
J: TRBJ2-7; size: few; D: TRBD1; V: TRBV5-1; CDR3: CASSVEGAPSYEQYF; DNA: TGCGCCAGCAGCGTCGAGGGGGCCCCATCCTACGAGCAGTACTTC
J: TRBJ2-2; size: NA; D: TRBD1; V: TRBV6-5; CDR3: CASSIQGRGTGELFF; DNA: TGTGCCAGCAGTATACAGGGGCGAGGCACCGGGGAGCTGTTTTTT
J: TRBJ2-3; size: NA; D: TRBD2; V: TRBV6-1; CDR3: CASIRGLAGDSSTDTQYF; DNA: TGTGCCAGCATCCGAGGCCTAGCGGGTGATTCTAGCACAGATACGCAGTATTTT
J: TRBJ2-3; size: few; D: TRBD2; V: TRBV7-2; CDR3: CASSLVGLAGWTDTQYF; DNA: TGTGCCAGCAGCTTAGTCGGGCTAGCGGGGTGGACAGATACGCAGTATTTT
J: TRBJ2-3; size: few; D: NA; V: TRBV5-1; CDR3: CASSFSALSSTDTQYF; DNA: TGCGCCAGCAGCTTTTCAGCGTTATCTAGCACAGATACGCAGTATTTT
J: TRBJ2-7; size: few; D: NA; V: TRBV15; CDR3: CATSSQQTTGNYEQYF; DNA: TGTGCCACCAGCAGCCAGCAAACTACAGGAAACTACGAGCAGTACTTC
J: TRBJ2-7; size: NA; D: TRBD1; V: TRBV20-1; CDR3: CSALGDSSYEQYF; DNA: TGCAGTGCTTTGGGGGACAGTTCCTACGAGCAGTACTTC
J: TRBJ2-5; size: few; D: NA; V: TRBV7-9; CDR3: CASSLALGGRETQYF; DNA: TGTGCCAGCAGCTTAGCGCTGGGCGGCCGAGAGACCCAGTACTTC
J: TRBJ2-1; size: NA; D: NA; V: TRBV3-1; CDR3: CASSQEGPLRNEQFF; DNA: TGTGCCAGCAGCCAAGAGGGGCCACTGAGGAATGAGCAGTTCTTC
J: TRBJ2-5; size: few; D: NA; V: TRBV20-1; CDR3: CSASTRRLQETQYF; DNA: TGCAGTGCTTCCACCCGTCGTTTGCAAGAGACCCAGTACTTC
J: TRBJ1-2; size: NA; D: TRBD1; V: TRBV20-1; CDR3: CSARGNGGGSVYGYTF; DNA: TGCAGTGCTAGAGGGAATGGAGGGGGCTCAGTCTATGGCTACACCTTC
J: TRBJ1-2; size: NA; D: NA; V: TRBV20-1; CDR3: CSARDRGKNYGYTF; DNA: TGCAGTGCTAGAGATAGGGGCAAAAACTATGGCTACACCTTC
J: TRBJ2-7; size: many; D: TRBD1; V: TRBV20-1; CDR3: CSARERQGIYEQYF; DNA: TGCAGTGCTAGAGAAAGACAGGGTATCTACGAGCAGTACTTC
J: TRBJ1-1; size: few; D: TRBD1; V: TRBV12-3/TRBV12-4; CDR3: CASSGQGFWTEAFF; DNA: TGTGCCAGCAGCGGACAGGGCTTTTGGACTGAAGCTTTCTTT
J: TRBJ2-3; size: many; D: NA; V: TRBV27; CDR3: CASSLVASTDTQYF; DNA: TGTGCCAGCAGTTTAGTGGCCAGCACAGATACGCAGTATTTT
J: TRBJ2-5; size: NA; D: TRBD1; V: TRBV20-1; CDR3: CSAPDRVTETQYF; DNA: TGCAGTGCGCCGGACAGGGTAACGGAGACCCAGTACTTC
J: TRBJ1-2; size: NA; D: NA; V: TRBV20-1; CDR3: CSAHSTDSLHNYGYTF; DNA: TGCAGTGCTCACTCCACGGACAGCCTTCATAACTATGGCTACACCTTC
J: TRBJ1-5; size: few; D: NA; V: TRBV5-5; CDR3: CASSLSLVDSNQPQHF; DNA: TGTGCCAGCAGCTTGTCCCTGGTTGATAGCAATCAGCCCCAGCATTTT
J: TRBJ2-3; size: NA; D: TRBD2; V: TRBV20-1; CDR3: CSAPPSQLAGEGDTQYF; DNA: TGCAGTGCCCCGCCGAGTCAACTAGCGGGGGAGGGAGATACGCAGTATTTT
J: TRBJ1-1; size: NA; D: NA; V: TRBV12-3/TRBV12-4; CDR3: CASSFSGRIDAEAFF; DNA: TGTGCCAGCAGTTTCTCCGGGCGGATTGATGCTGAAGCTTTCTTT
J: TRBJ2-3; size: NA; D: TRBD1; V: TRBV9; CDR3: CASSVRTGRPDTQYF; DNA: TGTGCCAGCAGCGTGAGGACAGGGCGTCCAGATACGCAGTATTTT
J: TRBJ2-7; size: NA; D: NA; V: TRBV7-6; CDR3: CASSRIGGEQYF; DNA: TGTGCCAGCAGCCGAATAGGCGGCGAGCAGTACTTC
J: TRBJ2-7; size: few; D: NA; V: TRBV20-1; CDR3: CSARAIGRSSYEQYF; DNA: TGCAGTGCTAGAGCGATTGGCAGGAGCTCCTACGAGCAGTACTTC
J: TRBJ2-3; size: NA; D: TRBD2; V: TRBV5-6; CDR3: CASSGRGLAGGPSHTQYF; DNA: TGTGCCAGCAGCGGGAGGGGACTAGCGGGGGGGCCATCACATACGCAGTATTTT
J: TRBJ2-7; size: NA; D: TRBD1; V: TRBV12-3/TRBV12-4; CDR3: CASSQTVGTGGYEQYF; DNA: TGTGCCAGCAGTCAAACCGTCGGGACAGGGGGCTACGAGCAGTACTTC
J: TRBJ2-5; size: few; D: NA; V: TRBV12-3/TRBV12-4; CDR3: CASSSVTQYF; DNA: TGTGCCAGCAGTTCGGTGACCCAGTACTTC
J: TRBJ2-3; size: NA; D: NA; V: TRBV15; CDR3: CATNHFLTDTQYF; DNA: TGTGCCACCAACCATTTTCTCACAGATACGCAGTATTTT
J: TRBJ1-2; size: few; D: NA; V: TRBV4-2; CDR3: CASSQTAGTNYGYTF; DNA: TGTGCCAGCAGCCAAACAGCAGGGACTAACTATGGCTACACCTTC
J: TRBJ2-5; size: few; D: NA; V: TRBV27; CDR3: CASSSGLPEETQYF; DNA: TGTGCCAGCAGTTCGGGGCTGCCCGAAGAGACCCAGTACTTC
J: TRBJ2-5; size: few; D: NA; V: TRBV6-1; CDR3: CASSAPDSQETQYF; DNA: TGTGCCAGCAGTGCCCCGGACAGCCAAGAGACCCAGTACTTC
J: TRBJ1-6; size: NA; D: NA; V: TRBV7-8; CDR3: CASSLLQDNSPLHF; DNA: TGTGCCAGCAGCTTATTACAGGATAATTCACCCCTCCACTTT
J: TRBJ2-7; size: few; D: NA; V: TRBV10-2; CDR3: CASSDTPEQYF; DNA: TGCGCCAGCAGTGATACTCCCGAGCAGTACTTC
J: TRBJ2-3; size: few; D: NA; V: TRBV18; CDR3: CASSPRDSSTDTQYF; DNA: TGTGCCAGCTCACCCCGGGACTCTAGCACAGATACGCAGTATTTT
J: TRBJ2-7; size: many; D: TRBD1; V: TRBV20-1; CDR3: CSAPGQGYEQYF; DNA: TGCAGTGCCCCGGGACAGGGCTACGAGCAGTACTTC
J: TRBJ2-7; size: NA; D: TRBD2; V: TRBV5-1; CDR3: CASSFGLERNEQYF; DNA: TGCGCCAGCAGCTTCGGACTAGAAAGGAACGAGCAGTACTTC
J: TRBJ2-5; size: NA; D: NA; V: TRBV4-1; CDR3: CASSQDKSETQYF; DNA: TGCGCCAGCAGCCAAGATAAGTCCGAGACCCAGTACTTC
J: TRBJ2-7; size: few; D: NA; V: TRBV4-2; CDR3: CASSQAPTIVQYF; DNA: TGTGCCAGCAGCCAGGCCCCGACTATAGTGCAGTACTTC
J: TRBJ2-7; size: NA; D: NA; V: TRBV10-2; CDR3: CASSYDRSAYEQYF; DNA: TGCGCCAGCAGTTACGACCGTTCGGCCTACGAGCAGTACTTC
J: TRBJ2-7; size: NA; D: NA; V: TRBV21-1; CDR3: CASRGGDKDYEQYF; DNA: TGTGCCAGCCGGGGGGGTGACAAAGACTACGAGCAGTACTTC
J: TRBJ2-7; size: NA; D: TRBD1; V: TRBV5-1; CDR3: CASSLPRDSFSYEQYF; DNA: TGCGCCAGCAGCTTGCCCCGGGACAGCTTCTCCTACGAGCAGTACTTC
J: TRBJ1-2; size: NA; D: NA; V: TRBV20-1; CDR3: CSAKGRTMSGYTF; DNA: TGCAGTGCTAAAGGGCGAACGATGAGTGGCTACACCTTC
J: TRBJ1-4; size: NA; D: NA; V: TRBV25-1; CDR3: CASRVASAAGEKLFF; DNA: TGTGCCAGCAGAGTCGCGTCCGCGGCAGGAGAAAAACTGTTTTTT
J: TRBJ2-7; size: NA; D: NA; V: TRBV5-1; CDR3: CASSGGHETFYEQYF; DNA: TGCGCCAGCAGCGGGGGACACGAAACCTTCTACGAGCAGTACTTC
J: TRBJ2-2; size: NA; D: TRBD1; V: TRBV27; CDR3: CASSFPGQGGTGELFF; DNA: TGTGCCAGCAGTTTCCCGGGACAGGGTGGCACCGGGGAGCTGTTTTTT
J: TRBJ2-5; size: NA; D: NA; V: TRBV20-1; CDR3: CSAARQSVRETQYF; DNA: TGCAGTGCAGCCCGACAGAGCGTCAGAGAGACCCAGTACTTC